The clone carrying this T cell receptor beta chain was seen many times. Its antigen is not known. Per the germline V gene, CDR1 is WNHNN and CDR2 is SYGVQD (reference sequence). The CDR3 is made up of 14 amino acids. Losses at the gene ends were 0 bases for V and 8 bases for J; bases not matched to a gene: 5. The data are from a study of regulatory T cells in long-lasting Graves disease. As for the study in general: Patients with new Graves' disease had used antithyroid drugs below 3 months.

Indicated time point: newly diagnosed GD, antithyroid drugs for less than 3 months. Making the TCR library involved RNA that had been extracted from PBMCs. Patients were enrolled at an endocrinology department in Xi'an, China. Notes on the study in general: Persistent disease was characterized by preferential usage of TRBV28, TRBJ1-2 and TRBJ2-5. Study was limited to peripheral blood, excluding thyroid tissue.

Arm-PCR of CDR3 regions and iRepertoire HTBI primers were used to build TCR beta libraries. TCRdb itself ran the multiplex PCR reads through MiXCR, one entry per CDR3 protein. The sample lists around 420,000 distinct CDR3 sequences; around 15% were seen once. Sequencing used peripheral blood mononuclear cells (PBMCs), obtained at new diagnosis, from a patient treated with antithyroid drugs. The rearrangement links TRBV10-1 to TRBJ1-1; 8 bases are shared with TRBD1. This clonotype originated in a female donor with Graves disease. For the CDR3, the DNA is TGCGCCAGCAGTGAGTCGACAGGGGTCATCGAAGCTTTCTTT. This encodes CASSESTGVIEAFF.